The sequence of this TCR beta chain was determined in a study of cytotoxic CD8 clonotypes in ibrutinib-treated CLL (TCRdb year 2021). Turning to the overall study: The cohort had around twelve relapsed/refractory and some 15 treatment-naive patients; approximately 17 were IGHV unmutated. Responses were partial in around 25 patients and complete in 2; after median around 68 months follow-up, some 14 stayed in remission and approximately 12 progressed. Response samples were taken after a median of roughly eleven months on treatment, ranging from roughly 6 to 36 months. On average, each sample had approximately 250,000 productive templates and more than 75,000 productive rearrangements. Longitudinal samples were available for about 30% of the roughly 86 trial participants. Cryopreserved peripheral blood mononuclear cells were obtained prior to treatment, at the time of response, and at either disease progression or sustained remission. Every sample from remission and from progressive disease was obtained while the patients were still on ibrutinib.

The CDR3, from cysteine to phenylalanine, totals 13 residues. Here the CDR3 DNA is all that survives: 39 bases in frame from base 1. The V and J ends are trimmed by 4 bases and 1 base, leaving 10 bases between them. CDR1 and CDR2 were assigned from the germline V gene (reference sequence) as GTSNPN and SVGIG. Points the paper makes about the study in general: Public clonotypes were rare and either shrank or stayed stable during treatment, and the rise in clonality at ibrutinib response reflected expansion of private clonotypes. Baseline clonality was found to be higher than that of age-matched healthy donors and was strongly correlated with circulating CD8+ T-cell counts. At ibrutinib response clonality went up, during sustained remission it held steady, and at progression it dropped back toward baseline. Sustained-remission and progressing patients did not have matched sampling times, and lymph node repertoires were not examined.

Regarding this clone: Its antigen is not yet known. One base away there is no much larger clone; base qualities are not given.

Each clonotype received, on average, around 10x coverage in deep resolution sequencing performed on a MiSeq, where the target depth lay between 1 in 1 million and 1 in 200,000 T cells. The immunoSEQ hsTCRB Kit was used to generate TCR beta libraries. On the study's bioinformatics: The data were analyzed with ImmunoSEQ Analyzer and ImmunoSEQ Data Assistant, and V, D and J gene assignments followed IMGT definitions. Clonality, which ranges from 0 to 1, was calculated by subtracting the normalized Shannon entropy of productive rearrangement frequencies from one. Public clonotype analysis was restricted to overrepresented clonotypes comprising at least 0.05% of each patient's repertoire. Roughly 12 age-matched healthy donor repertoires from immuneACCESS were used as controls for clonality. TCRdb stores this immuneACCESS table with in-frame sequences only. Part of the clones is absent; in the studies checked, under half of the shortfall reflects unresolved V genes, and no reason is known for the rest. V, J and clone size reflect that table, while D and trimming were determined from the DNA. Present in this sample are approximately 190,000 clones, roughly 77% of which were seen just once. The ten largest clones represent roughly 6.4% of the sample.

The time point tag for this specimen amounts to: approximately eleven months on ibrutinib. For TCR beta library preparation, roughly 2.1 micrograms of genomic DNA was extracted from cryopreserved PBMCs. High-throughput TCR beta sequencing was performed on longitudinal blood samples from CLL patients receiving ibrutinib monotherapy. The patients were enrolled in a single-center, open-label phase 2 trial of ibrutinib monotherapy. This specimen consisted of PBMCs, obtained after 12 months of ibrutinib treatment. The source of this sequence is a human donor with chronic lymphocytic leukemia. The chain is assembled from TRBV30 and TRBJ1-1; the D segment cannot be called with confidence. The CDR3 amino acid sequence is: CAWIKPGNTEAFF. The DNA reads as follows: TGTGCCTGGATCAAACCCGGGAACACTGAAGCTTTCTTT.